This note documents a single T cell receptor (beta chain) sequence. The target of this receptor is not known. Base qualities are not provided; no much larger clone lies one nucleotide away. The source of the sample is a study of identical twins (dated by TCRdb to about 2016). Context from the whole study: The study deep-sequenced TCR alpha and beta repertoires from monozygotic twins, unrelated adults of various ages and cord blood to test whether fetal clonotypes persist. To rule out contamination, the twin experiments were replicated at different times with different library preparation protocols.

To prepare the library, 5' RACE was applied. Sequencing was performed on an Illumina HiSeq 2000. A universal primer binding site was added through template switching, and the final cDNA carried a unique molecular identifier so that TCR cDNA molecules could be counted accurately. First-strand cDNA for TCR alpha and beta chains was synthesized from specific primers in the conserved constant-segment region. To control for contamination, every cDNA library was double barcoded, receiving both a SMART-Mk sample barcode and Illumina barcodes. Two successive PCR steps introduced TruSeq adapter sequences along with Illumina sample barcodes. The Illumina HiSeq platform was used with custom primers to sequence TCR alpha and beta cDNA libraries. In the paper's pipeline: Raw reads were processed with MiGEC to extract unique molecular identifiers, and MiXCR was used to determine CDR3 positions. For each individual, recombination models were inferred using an EM algorithm with the repgenHMM and IGoR tools. The analysis of shared clonotypes was done with the tcR package in R, with sharing normalized by the product of cloneset sizes. To study raw recombination free of thymic and clonal selection effects, out-of-frame nonproductive sequences were analyzed. TCRdb trimmed public reads at Q25 via fastp, called clones via MiXCR and kept in-frame beta chains. For every CDR3 protein sequence, its rows merge into one entry that carries the most common genes and DNA. These V and J calls rely on TCRdb rather than the paper's analysis. Within this sample are about 490,000 distinct CDR3 sequences, with roughly 15% of them counted one time only. Together, the top ten hold around 0.48% of the sample.

The paper's findings and limits, for the study overall: Compared with coincidental sharing between unrelated individuals, out-of-frame TCR alpha sequences shared between twins had an excess of sequences with low generation probability. Abundant cord blood beta clonotypes carried fewer insertions; young adult naive repertoires showed a weaker similar trend, while memory repertoires showed none. In monozygotic twins, recombination models systematically underestimated out-of-frame TCR alpha sharing, but the models matched the sharing seen between unrelated individuals. Because the same donors could not be followed over many years, the conclusions depended on cross-sectional statistical analysis. In beta out-of-frame sequences, excess twin sharing was weaker, because having fewer shared sequences lowered the signal-to-noise ratio. Zero-insertion analyses could be partly confounded by invariant T cells such as MAIT and iNKT, although diverse VJ usage argued against such confounding for most clonotypes.

The CDR3, cysteine through valine, is 12 amino acids long. CDR3 DNA is the only sequence kept; it has 36 bases, read in frame from the first base. CDR1 and CDR2 are drawn from the germline V gene (reference sequence): DFQATT, SNEGSKA. The trim is 6 bases for V and 7 bases for J, with a gap of 16 bases between the germline ends. All donors were healthy Caucasians. The twin cohort comprised three pairs of female monozygotic twins, all aged roughly 18 to 29 years. Positive isolation kits from Invitrogen were used to isolate the CD4+ and CD8+ T cell populations. These data also featured in a second study, about yellow fever vaccine responses in identical twins. From the second report: According to the authors, in identical twins the way T cells responded to vaccination appeared partly convergent and partly personalized. In the study, vaccine-responding T cell clones were precisely tracked in identical twins.

Recombination joined TRBV20-1 with TRBJ2-7; TRBD1 is possibly the D segment (6 matching bases). Sequenced material: CD4+ T cells sorted from blood. This receptor was obtained from a woman aged 18-29 years in good health. The CDR3 amino acid sequence is: CSASPQGREQYV. The nucleotide sequence is given as TGCAGTGCCTCACCACAGGGACGGGAGCAGTACGTC.